This T cell receptor beta chain was identified during a study of T-cell memory formation after mild COVID-19. This clonotype has a count of ten or more. One entry per CDR3 protein results from TCRdb running MiXCR on the 5' RACE reads. This sample yields roughly 240,000 distinct CDR3 sequences, of which roughly 17% are seen a single time; roughly a fifth belongs to the top ten. V dropped 3 bases and J dropped 4 bases, with 10 bases sitting between them. Germline CDR1 is SQVTM and CDR2 is ANQGSEA. CDR3 length equals 12 residues. V usage is TRBV29-1 and J usage is TRBJ2-7, with a possible D match to TRBD2 (5 bases). The sequencing input was PBMCs or a T cell subset sorted from them (not recorded which). The clonotype comes from a man younger than 35 who had mild COVID-19 (a few samples of this study predate the infection). Cell type and time point are not known. The CDR3 reads CSVEGSGYEQYF. The CDR3 coding sequence is TGCAGCGTTGAGGGATCGGGATACGAGCAGTACTTC.